The rows below give T cell receptor beta chains drawn from one sample of a study of shared clonotypes between healthy human individuals. Assay: immunoSEQ multiplex PCR; the TCRdb copy retains only in-frame clones and omits some. This sample has roughly 2,300,000 clones, with 85% to 95% found just once. The sample comprised naive CD4+ T cells from PBMCs. Receptors were obtained from a man between 18 and 29 years old in good health. Some clones in this sample may be carry-over from other donors' samples. Each CDR3 is given with its conserved first and last residue. D genes are given only for firm matches. Size is stated for part of the rows, as once, few or many counts, or as a class when the clone is expanded.

>TRBJ2-3|TRBD2|TRBV30|NA
CAWSTNGGWVTQYF
TGTGCCTGGTCGACTAACGGGGGGTGGGTTACGCAGTATTTT
>TRBJ1-5|TRBD1|TRBV27|NA
CASSLFSGTGANQPQHF
TGTGCCAGCAGTTTGTTTTCCGGGACAGGGGCAAATCAGCCCCAGCATTTT
>TRBJ2-2|NA|TRBV30|NA
CAWRGTGELFF
TGTGCCTGGAGGGGGACCGGGGAGCTGTTTTTT
>TRBJ2-7|NA|TRBV7-8|NA
CASSSAGTGTYEQYF
TGTGCCAGCAGCTCCGCCGGGACTGGGACCTACGAGCAGTACTTC
>TRBJ1-2|NA|TRBV5-4|NA
CASSSRGRASNYGYTF
TGTGCCAGCAGCTCCAGGGGTAGGGCGTCGAACTATGGCTACACCTTC
>TRBJ2-7|NA|TRBV14|NA
CASSRYRYEQYF
TGTGCCAGCAGCCGCTATCGCTACGAGCAGTACTTC
>TRBJ1-2|NA|TRBV6-5|NA
CASKAGGNMYGYTF
TGTGCCAGCAAGGCTGGAGGGAACATGTATGGCTACACCTTC
>TRBJ1-5|TRBD1|TRBV28|once
CASSLTGGGQPQHF
TGTGCCAGCAGTTTAACAGGGGGTGGTCAGCCCCAGCATTTT
>TRBJ1-2|NA|TRBV7-3|NA
CASSLSVGYGYTF
TGTGCCAGCAGCTTATCGGTGGGCTATGGCTACACCTTC
>TRBJ2-4|TRBD1|TRBV6-5|NA
CASSPLGDRAYIQYF
TGTGCCAGCAGTCCGCTCGGAGACAGGGCTTACATTCAGTACTTC
>TRBJ2-3|TRBD2|TRBV7-2|NA
CASSLLADLTDTQYF
TGTGCCAGCAGCTTACTAGCGGACCTCACAGATACGCAGTATTTT
>TRBJ2-2|NA|TRBV6-6|NA
CASSYSRKNTGELFF
TGTGCCAGCAGTTACTCGAGGAAGAACACCGGGGAGCTGTTTTTT
>TRBJ1-5|NA|TRBV18|few
CASSPGTAPWPQHF
TGTGCCAGCTCACCAGGGACGGCGCCTTGGCCCCAGCATTTT
>TRBJ2-7|TRBD1|TRBV30|NA
CAWTKDRGSYEQYF
TGTGCCTGGACGAAGGACAGGGGTTCCTACGAGCAGTACTTC
>TRBJ1-2|TRBD1|TRBV11-2|once
CASSSSRTGPYGYTF
TGTGCCAGCAGCTCATCAAGGACAGGCCCTTATGGCTACACCTTC
>TRBJ1-1|NA|TRBV23-1|NA
CASSLHGQRDTEAFF
TGCGCCAGCAGTCTCCACGGACAGCGGGACACTGAAGCTTTCTTT
>TRBJ2-2|NA|TRBV4-3|NA
CASSQEGWANTGELFF
TGCGCCAGCAGCCAAGAGGGATGGGCGAACACCGGGGAGCTGTTTTTT
>TRBJ2-2|NA|TRBV29-1|NA
CSVAGGRSTGELFF
TGCAGCGTTGCTGGGGGAAGGAGCACCGGGGAGCTGTTTTTT
>TRBJ1-2|NA|TRBV30|NA
CAWSVPLGGYTF
TGTGCCTGGAGTGTACCCCTGGGCGGCTACACCTTC
>TRBJ2-2|NA|TRBV18|NA
CASSGGQRTSTGELFF
TGTGCCAGCTCGGGGGGACAAAGGACGAGCACCGGGGAGCTGTTTTTT